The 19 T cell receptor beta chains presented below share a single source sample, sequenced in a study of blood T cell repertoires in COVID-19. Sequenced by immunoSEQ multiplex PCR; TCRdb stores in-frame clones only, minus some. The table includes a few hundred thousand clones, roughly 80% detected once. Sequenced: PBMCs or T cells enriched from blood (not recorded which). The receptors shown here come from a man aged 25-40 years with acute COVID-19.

DNA for the CDR3: TGTGCCAGCAGTTTCGGACAGGGGGCGCTTAGTGGCTACACCTTC. Amino acids: CASSFGQGALSGYTF. This chain joins TRBV27 and TRBJ1-2; 11 bases are shared with TRBD1. Looked up from germline, CDR1 is MNHEY and CDR2 is SMNVEV (reference sequence). V was pared by 3 bases and J by 7 bases, with 7 bases of the junction left unmatched. CDR3 length equals 15 residues.

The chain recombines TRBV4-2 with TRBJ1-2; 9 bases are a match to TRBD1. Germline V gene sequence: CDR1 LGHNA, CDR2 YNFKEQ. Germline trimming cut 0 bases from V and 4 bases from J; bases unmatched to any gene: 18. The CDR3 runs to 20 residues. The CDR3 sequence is CASSQEPPGPGQGTRYGYTF. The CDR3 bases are TGTGCCAGCAGCCAAGAACCCCCGGGTCCTGGACAGGGGACCCGCTATGGCTACACCTTC.

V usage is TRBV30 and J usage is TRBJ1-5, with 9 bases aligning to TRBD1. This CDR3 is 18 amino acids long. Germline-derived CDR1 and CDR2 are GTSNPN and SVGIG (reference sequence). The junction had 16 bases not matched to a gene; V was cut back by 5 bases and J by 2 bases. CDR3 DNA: TGTGCCTGGGATAGGGGACAGGGAACGGCTTCGGGCAATCAGCCCCAGCATTTT. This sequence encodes CAWDRGQGTASGNQPQHF.

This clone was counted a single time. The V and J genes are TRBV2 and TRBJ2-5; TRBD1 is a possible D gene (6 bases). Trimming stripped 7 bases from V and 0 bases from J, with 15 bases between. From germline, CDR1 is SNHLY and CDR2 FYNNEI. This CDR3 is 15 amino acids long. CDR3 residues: CASIRQGTNQETQYF. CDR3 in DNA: TGTGCCAGCATTCGGCAGGGGACGAACCAAGAGACCCAGTACTTC.

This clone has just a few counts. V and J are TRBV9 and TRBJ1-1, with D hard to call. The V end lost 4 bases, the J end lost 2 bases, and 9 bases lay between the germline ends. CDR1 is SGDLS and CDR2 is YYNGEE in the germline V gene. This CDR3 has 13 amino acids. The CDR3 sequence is CASSIQTNTEAFF. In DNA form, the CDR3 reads TGTGCCAGCAGCATACAGACAAACACTGAAGCTTTCTTT.

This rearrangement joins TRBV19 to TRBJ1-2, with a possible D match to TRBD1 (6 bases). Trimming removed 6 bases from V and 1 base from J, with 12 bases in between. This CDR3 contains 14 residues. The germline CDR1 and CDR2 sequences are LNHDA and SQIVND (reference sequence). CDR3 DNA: TGTGCCAGTAGCGGGACACGTATTAACTATGGCTACACCTTC. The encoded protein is CASSGTRINYGYTF.

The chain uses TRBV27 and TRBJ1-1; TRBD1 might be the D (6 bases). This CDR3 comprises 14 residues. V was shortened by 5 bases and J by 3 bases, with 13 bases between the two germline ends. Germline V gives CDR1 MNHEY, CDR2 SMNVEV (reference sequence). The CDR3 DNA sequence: TGTGCCAGCAGTCCTCAAAGGGGGTACACTGAAGCTTTCTTT. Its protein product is CASSPQRGYTEAFF.

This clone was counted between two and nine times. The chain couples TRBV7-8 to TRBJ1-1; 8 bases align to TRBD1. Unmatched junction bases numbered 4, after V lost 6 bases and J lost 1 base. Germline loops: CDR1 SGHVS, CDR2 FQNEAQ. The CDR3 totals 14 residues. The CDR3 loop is CASRAGTGNTEAFF. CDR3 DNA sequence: TGTGCCAGCAGAGCTGGGACAGGGAACACTGAAGCTTTCTTT.

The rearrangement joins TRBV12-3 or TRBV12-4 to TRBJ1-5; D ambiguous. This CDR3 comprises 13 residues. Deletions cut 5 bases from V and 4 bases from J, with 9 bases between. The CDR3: CASSKRENQPQHF. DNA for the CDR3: TGTGCCAGCAGTAAAAGAGAAAATCAGCCCCAGCATTTT.

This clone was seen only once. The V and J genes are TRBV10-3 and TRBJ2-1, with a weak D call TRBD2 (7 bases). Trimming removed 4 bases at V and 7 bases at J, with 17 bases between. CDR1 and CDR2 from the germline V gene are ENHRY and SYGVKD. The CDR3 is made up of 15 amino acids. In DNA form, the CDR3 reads TGTGCCATCAGTGGCACGAGGGGGGGCTCGAATGAGCAGTTCTTC. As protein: CAISGTRGGSNEQFF.

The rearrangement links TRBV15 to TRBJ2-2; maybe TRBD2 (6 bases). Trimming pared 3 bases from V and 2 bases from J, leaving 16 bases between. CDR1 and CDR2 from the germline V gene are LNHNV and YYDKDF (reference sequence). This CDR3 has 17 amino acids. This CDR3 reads CATSRKAGTDNTGELFF. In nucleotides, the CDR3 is TGTGCCACCAGCAGGAAAGCCGGGACTGATAACACCGGGGAGCTGTTTTTT.

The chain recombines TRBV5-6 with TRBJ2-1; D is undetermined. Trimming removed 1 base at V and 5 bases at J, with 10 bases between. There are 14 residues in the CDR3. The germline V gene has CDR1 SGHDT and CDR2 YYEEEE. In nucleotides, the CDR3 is TGTGCCAGCAGCTTGACGCTAGGCCACAATGAGCAGTTCTTC. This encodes CASSLTLGHNEQFF.

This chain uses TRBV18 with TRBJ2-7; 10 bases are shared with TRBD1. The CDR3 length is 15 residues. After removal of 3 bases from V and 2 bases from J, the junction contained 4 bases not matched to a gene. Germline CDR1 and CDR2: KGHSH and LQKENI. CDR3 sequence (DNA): TGTGCCAGCTCACCCGGGACAGGGGCCCCCTACGAGCAGTACGTC. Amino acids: CASSPGTGAPYEQYV.

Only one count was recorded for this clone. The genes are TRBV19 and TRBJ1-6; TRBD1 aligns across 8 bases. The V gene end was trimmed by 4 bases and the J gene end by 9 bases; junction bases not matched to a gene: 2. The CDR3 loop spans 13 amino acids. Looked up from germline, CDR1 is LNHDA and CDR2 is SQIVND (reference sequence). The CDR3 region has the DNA TGTGCCAGTAGTACGGACAGGGCTTCACCCCTCCACTTT. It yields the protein CASSTDRASPLHF. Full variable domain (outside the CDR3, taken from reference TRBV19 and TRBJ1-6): DGGITQSPKYLFRKEGQNVTLSCEQNLNHDAMYWYRQDPGQGLRLIYYSQIVNDFQKGDIAEGYSVSREKKESFPLTVTSAQKNPTAFYLCASSTDRASPLHFGNGTRLTVT.

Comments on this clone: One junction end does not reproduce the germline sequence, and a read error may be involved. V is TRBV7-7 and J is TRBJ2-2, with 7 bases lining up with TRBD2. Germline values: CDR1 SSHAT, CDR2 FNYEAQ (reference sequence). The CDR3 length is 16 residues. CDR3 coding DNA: TGTGCTAGCAGCTTATCCCCCGGGACTACCACCGGGGAGCTGTTTTTT. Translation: CASSLSPGTTTGELFF.

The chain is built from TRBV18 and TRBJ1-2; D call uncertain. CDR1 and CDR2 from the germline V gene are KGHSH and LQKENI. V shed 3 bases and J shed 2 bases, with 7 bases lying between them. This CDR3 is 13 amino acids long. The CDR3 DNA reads TGTGCCAGCTCACCCCCAGGCAACTATGGCTACACCTTC. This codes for CASSPPGNYGYTF.

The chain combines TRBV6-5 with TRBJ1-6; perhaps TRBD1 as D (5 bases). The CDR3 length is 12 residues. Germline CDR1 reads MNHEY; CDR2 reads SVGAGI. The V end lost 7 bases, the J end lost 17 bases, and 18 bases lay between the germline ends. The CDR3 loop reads CASNLGLVDIHF. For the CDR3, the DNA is TGTGCCAGCAATTTGGGGCTCGTGGACATCCACTTT.

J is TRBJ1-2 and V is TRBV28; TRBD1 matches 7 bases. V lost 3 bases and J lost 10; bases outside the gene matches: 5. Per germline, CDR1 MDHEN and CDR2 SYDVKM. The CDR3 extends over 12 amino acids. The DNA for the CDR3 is TGTGCCAGCAGTTTCGGGACAGAAGCCTACACCTTC. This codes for CASSFGTEAYTF.

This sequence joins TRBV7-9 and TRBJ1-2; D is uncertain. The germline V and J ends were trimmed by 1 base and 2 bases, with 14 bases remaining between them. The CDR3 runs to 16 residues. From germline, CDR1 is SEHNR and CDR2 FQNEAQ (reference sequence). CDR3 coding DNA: TGTGCCAGCAGCTTAGGCGAGCGTAGAGGGAACTATGGCTACACCTTC. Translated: CASSLGERRGNYGYTF.